The entry below gives a single TCR beta chain sequence along with its context. Its antigen target is currently unknown. Base quality data are lacking; no much larger clone is found one base away. The immunoSEQ Assay, a bias-controlled multiplex PCR, was used to amplify TCRbeta CDR3 regions from genomic DNA. On the authors' methods: Within the assay, amplification of reference gene primers was used to estimate how many nucleated cells each sample contained. To quantify the absolute abundance of each unique TCRbeta CDR3 rearrangement, sequence reads were collapsed and filtered. Productive Simpson clonality was computed per sample as the square root of Simpson's diversity index over productive rearrangements. TCRdb limited this immuneACCESS table to in-frame rearrangements with V and J called. A share of clones is missing; checked studies link under half to unresolved V genes, and the rest is unexplained. V and J calls and clone size are copied from that table; D and trimming were computed from the DNA. The sample yields under 150,000 clones; around 81% were counted once. The ten top clones hold approximately 4% of the sample.

This entry comes from a study of blood T cell repertoires in COVID-19 (dated by TCRdb to about 2020). Describing the broader study: Collaborator samples came from the United States, Italy and Spain and covered acute and convalescent phases of COVID-19. The prospective study material was composed of cDNA or gDNA derived from T cells, B-cell-depleted T cells, or PBMCs. Deeply sampled blood TCRbeta repertoires from subjects exposed to, actively infected with, or recovered from COVID-19 were included in the dataset. The repertoires were made available in a free public database intended to serve as a resource for research on the immune response to SARS-CoV-2. Samples were obtained from the ongoing ImmuneRACE study (first 160 participants) and from over 1,000 subjects provided by 6 global collaborators. A de-identified subject ID, COVID-19 status, age in years and sex were almost always included in the sample metadata. Where available, HLA class I and class II types were taken from metadata supplied by the sample provider and were not determined by assay-based typing.

The germline V gene supplies CDR1 MDHEN and CDR2 SYDVKM. The CDR3 has 14 amino acids, counting the end cysteine and phenylalanine. The kept DNA is CDR3 alone, 42 bases in frame from the first base. The germline V and J ends show losses of 5 bases and 4 bases respectively, and no gene match explains 6 bases of the junction. Whole blood was collected in K2EDTA tubes by collaborating institutions according to the institutions' own protocols. For TCRbeta analysis, collaborator samples were shipped as frozen whole blood, as isolated PBMCs, or as DNA extracted from either sample type. The paper's findings and limits, for the study overall: Clinical and demographic metadata were provided uncurated, with the amount varying by source and participant.

The sequencing sample was made of peripheral blood. This chain is built from TRBV28 and TRBJ2-3; 7 of the junction bases match TRBD2. The receptor was isolated from a woman aged 55-69 years with acute or convalescent COVID-19. The nucleotide sequence is given as TGTGCCAGCAGTCTCCCTAGCGGTCCAGATACGCAGTATTTT. Its coded protein is CASSLPSGPDTQYF.